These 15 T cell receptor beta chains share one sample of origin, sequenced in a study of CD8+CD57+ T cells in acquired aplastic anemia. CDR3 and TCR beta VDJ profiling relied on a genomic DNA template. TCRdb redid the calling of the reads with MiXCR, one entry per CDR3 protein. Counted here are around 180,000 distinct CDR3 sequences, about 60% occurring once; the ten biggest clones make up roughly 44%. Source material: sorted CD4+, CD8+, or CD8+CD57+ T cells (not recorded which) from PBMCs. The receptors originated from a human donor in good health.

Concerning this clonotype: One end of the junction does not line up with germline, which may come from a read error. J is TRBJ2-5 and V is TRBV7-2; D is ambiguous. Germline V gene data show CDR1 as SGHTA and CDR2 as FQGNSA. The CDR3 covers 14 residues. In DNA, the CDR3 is TGCGCCAGCAGCCAAGGAATCGGGCAAGAGACCCAGTACTTC. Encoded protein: CASSQGIGQETQYF.

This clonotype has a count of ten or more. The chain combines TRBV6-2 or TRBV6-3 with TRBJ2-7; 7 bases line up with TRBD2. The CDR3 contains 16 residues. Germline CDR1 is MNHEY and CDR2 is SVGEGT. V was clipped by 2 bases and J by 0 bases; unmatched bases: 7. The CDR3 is CASSYPLAANSYEQYF. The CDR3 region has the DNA TGTGCCAGCAGTTACCCCCTAGCGGCCAACTCCTACGAGCAGTACTTC.

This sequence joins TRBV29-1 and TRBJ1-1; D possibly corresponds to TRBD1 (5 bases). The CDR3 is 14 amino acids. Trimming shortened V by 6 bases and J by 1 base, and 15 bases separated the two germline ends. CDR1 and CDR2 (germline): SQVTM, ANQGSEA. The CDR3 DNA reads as TGCAGCGTGAGTGGCAGGGTTTCGAACACTGAAGCTTTCTTT. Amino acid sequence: CSVSGRVSNTEAFF.

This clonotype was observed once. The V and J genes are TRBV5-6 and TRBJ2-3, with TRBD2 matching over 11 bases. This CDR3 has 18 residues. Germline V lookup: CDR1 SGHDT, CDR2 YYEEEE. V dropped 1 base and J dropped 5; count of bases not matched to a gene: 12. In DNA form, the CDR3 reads TGTGCCAGCAGCTTGTACGTAAGATGGCTAGCGGGAGGAGATACGCAGTATTTT. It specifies CASSLYVRWLAGGDTQYF.

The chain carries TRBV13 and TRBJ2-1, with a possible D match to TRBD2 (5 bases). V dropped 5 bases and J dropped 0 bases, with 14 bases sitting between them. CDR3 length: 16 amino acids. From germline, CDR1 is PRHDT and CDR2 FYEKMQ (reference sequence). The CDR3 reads CASSPGSGSSYNEQFF. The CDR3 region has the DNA TGTGCCAGCAGCCCCGGGTCGGGGAGCTCCTACAATGAGCAGTTCTTC.

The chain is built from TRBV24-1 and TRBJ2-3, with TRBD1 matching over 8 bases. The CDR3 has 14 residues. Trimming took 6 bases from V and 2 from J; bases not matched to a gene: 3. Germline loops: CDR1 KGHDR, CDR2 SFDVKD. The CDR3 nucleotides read TGTGCCACCAGTCAGGGGGCGGCCACAGATACGCAGTATTTT. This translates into CATSQGAATDTQYF.

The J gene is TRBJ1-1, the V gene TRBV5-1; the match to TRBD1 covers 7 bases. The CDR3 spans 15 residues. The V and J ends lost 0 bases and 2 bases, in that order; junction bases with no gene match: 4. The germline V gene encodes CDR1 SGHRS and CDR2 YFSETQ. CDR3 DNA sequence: TGCGCCAGCAGCTTGGATGGGACAGCCAACACTGAAGCTTTCTTT. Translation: CASSLDGTANTEAFF. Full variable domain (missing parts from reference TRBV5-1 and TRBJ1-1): KAGVTQTPRYLIKTRGQQVTLSCSPISGHRSVSWYQQTPGQGLQFLFEYFSETQRNKGNFPGRFSGRQFSNSRSEMNVSTLELGDSALYLCASSLDGTANTEAFFGQGTRLTVV.

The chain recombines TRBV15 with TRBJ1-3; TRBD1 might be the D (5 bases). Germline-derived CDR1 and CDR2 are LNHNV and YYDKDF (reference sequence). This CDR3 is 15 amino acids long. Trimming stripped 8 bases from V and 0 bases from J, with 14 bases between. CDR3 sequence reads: CATGGAGNSGNTIYF. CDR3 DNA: TGTGCCACCGGGGGAGCGGGGAACTCTGGAAACACCATATATTTT.

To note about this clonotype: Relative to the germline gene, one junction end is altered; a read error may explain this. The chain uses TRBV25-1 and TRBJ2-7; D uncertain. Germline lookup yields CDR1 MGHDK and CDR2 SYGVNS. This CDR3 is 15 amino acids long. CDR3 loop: CATSDRDTDFYEQYF. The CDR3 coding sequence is TGTGCCACCAGTGACCGAGACACCGACTTCTACGAGCAGTACTTC.

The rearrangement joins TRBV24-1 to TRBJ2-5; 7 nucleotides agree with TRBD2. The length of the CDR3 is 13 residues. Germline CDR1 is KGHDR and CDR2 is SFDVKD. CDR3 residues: CVSRATSTETQYF. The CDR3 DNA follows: TGTGTCAGCAGGGCGACTAGCACAGAGACCCAGTACTTC.

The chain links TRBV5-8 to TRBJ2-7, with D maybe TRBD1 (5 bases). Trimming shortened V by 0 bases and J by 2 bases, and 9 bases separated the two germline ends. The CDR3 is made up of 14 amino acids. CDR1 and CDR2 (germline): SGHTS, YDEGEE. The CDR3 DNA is TGTGCCAGCAGCTTGGAGGGGAACCCCTACGAGCAGTACTTC. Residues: CASSLEGNPYEQYF. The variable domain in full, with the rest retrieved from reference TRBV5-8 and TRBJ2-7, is EAGVTQSPTHLIKTRGQQATLRCSPISGHTSVYWYQQALGLGLQFLLWYDEGEERNRGNFPPRFSGRQFPNYSSELNVNALELEDSALYLCASSLEGNPYEQYFGPGTRLTVT.

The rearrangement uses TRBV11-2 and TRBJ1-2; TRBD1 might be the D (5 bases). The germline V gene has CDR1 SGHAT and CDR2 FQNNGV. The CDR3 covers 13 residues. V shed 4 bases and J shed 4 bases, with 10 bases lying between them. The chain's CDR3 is CASSSDGTYGYTF. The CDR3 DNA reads TGTGCCAGCAGCTCGGACGGGACCTATGGCTACACCTTC.

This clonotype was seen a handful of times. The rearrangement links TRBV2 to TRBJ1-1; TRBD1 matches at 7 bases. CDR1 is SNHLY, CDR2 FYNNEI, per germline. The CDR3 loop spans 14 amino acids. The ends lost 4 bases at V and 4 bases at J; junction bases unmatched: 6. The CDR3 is CASSGGGTGTEAFF. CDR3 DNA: TGTGCCAGCAGTGGAGGGGGCACTGGCACTGAAGCTTTCTTT.

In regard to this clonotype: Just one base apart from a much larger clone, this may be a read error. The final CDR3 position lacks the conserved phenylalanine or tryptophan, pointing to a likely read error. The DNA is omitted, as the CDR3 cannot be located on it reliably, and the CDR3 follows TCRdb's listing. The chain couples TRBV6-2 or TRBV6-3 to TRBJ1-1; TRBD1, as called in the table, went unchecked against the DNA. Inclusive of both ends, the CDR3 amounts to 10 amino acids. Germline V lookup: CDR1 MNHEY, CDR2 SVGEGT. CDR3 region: CASSSRVEGL.

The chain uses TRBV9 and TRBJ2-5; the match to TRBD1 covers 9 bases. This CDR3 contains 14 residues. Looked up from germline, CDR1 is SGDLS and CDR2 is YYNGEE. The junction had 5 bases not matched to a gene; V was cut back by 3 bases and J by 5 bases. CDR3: CASSGRQGGETQYF. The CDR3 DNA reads TGTGCCAGCAGCGGACGACAGGGGGGGGAGACCCAGTACTTC.